These 13 T cell receptor beta chains came from one sample sequenced in a study of T cells after posttransplantation cyclophosphamide. The data were produced by immunoSEQ multiplex PCR, yet TCRdb's version contains in-frame clones alone and is incomplete. The repertoire consists of roughly 14,000 clones, with about nine tenths occurring once and the leading ten covering less than 4%. Controls had myeloablative marrow grafts with methotrexate and calcineurin inhibitor, sampled at 1 year. The sequencing used PBMCs, collected after an allogeneic stem cell transplant with a calcineurin inhibitor and methotrexate. The receptors shown here come from a male patient between 45 and 60 years old who received an allogeneic stem cell transplant from an unrelated donor, was CMV-positive, and had chronic GVHD only. A share of the T cells may be of graft donor origin.

V usage is TRBV15 and J usage is TRBJ2-3; maybe TRBD1 (6 bases). The V gene lost 5 bases and the J gene lost 5 bases, with 20 bases spanning the gap. The CDR3 is made up of 16 amino acids. Germline loops: CDR1 LNHNV, CDR2 YYDKDF (reference sequence). The CDR3 bases are TGTGCCACCAGCTCCAGCGGACGGCGAGGGGGAGATACGCAGTATTTT. Its translation is CATSSSGRRGGDTQYF.

The chain employs TRBV19 and TRBJ1-1; D gene unclear. V lost 5 bases to trimming and J lost 6 bases, with 13 bases between them. CDR1 LNHDA and CDR2 SQIVND come from the germline V gene (reference sequence). This CDR3 region has 13 residues. For the CDR3, the DNA is TGTGCCAGTAGTGTCTCATTGGGCGCTGAAGCTTTCTTT. Protein: CASSVSLGAEAFF. The full variable domain, completed using reference TRBV19 and TRBJ1-1, is DGGITQSPKYLFRKEGQNVTLSCEQNLNHDAMYWYRQDPGQGLRLIYYSQIVNDFQKGDIAEGYSVSREKKESFPLTVTSAQKNPTAFYLCASSVSLGAEAFFGQGTRLTVV.

This sequence joins TRBV28 and TRBJ2-1; a weak D match, TRBD2 (5 bases). CDR1 is MDHEN and CDR2 is SYDVKM in the germline V gene. This CDR3 comprises 15 residues. V was trimmed by 3 bases and J by 8 bases, leaving 17 bases between them. CDR3 DNA: TGTGCCAGCAGTTTCCGGGGTCCGCGTTCGGATGAGCAGTTCTTC. Translated: CASSFRGPRSDEQFF. Full variable domain (remainder filled in from reference TRBV28 and TRBJ2-1): DVKVTQSSRYLVKRTGEKVFLECVQDMDHENMFWYRQDPGLGLRLIYFSYDVKMKEKGDIPEGYSVSREKKERFSLILESASTNQTSMYLCASSFRGPRSDEQFFGPGTRLTVL.

J is TRBJ2-3 and V is TRBV29-1, with D perhaps TRBD1 (6 bases). V lost 1 base, J lost 9 bases, and 20 bases lay in between. Germline CDR1 is SQVTM and CDR2 is ANQGSEA. The CDR3 loop spans 15 amino acids. The CDR3 here is CSVEGGPVASQTQYF. CDR3 bases: TGCAGCGTTGAAGGGGGGCCGGTCGCTAGCCAGACGCAGTATTTT.

The chain links TRBV28 to TRBJ2-3; 9 bases are a match to TRBD2. The CDR3 spans 16 residues. Losses at the gene ends were 1 base for V and 6 bases for J; bases not matched to a gene: 8. Germline V lookup: CDR1 MDHEN, CDR2 SYDVKM. The CDR3 loop reads CASSLLTTSGRDTQYF. As DNA, the CDR3 is TGTGCCAGCAGTTTATTGACCACTAGCGGGCGGGATACGCAGTATTTT.

The chain has TRBV19 and TRBJ2-7; no clear D. The CDR3 runs to 14 residues. Trimming took 5 bases from V and 1 from J, leaving 12 bases between them. Germline V lookup: CDR1 LNHDA, CDR2 SQIVND (reference sequence). The CDR3 reads CASSPSDTSYEQYF. The CDR3 DNA reads TGTGCCAGTAGTCCTTCAGACACGTCCTACGAGCAGTACTTC.

V usage is TRBV7-2 and J usage is TRBJ1-5; D gene unclear. The CDR3 contains 15 residues. V was pared by 0 bases and J by 0 bases, with 6 bases between. CDR1 and CDR2 from the germline V gene are SGHTA and FQGNSA. CDR3 sequence reads: CASSLAAYSNQPQHF. The DNA for the CDR3 is TGTGCCAGCAGCTTAGCGGCTTATAGCAATCAGCCCCAGCATTTT. Full variable domain (outside the CDR3, taken from reference TRBV7-2 and TRBJ1-5): GAGVSQSPSNKVTEKGKDVELRCDPISGHTALYWYRQSLGQGLEFLIYFQGNSAPDKSGLPSDRFSAERTGGSVSTLTIQRTQQEDSAVYLCASSLAAYSNQPQHFGDGTRLSIL.

The chain uses TRBV4-1 and TRBJ2-7; the D gene is possibly TRBD1 (9 bases). Germline V gives CDR1 MGHRA, CDR2 YSYEKL. CDR3 length: 21 residues. Trimming removed 1 base at V and 3 bases at J, with 31 bases between. The CDR3, as DNA: TGCGCCAGCAGCCAAGTCTTTATCGGGGGGGTCGACAGGGGGTTCGACTACGAGCAGTACTTC. Encoded protein: CASSQVFIGGVDRGFDYEQYF.

This chain links TRBV6-5 with TRBJ2-2; D not resolved. Trimming pared 2 bases from V and 1 base from J, leaving 11 bases between. The CDR3 consists of 16 residues. Germline V lookup: CDR1 MNHEY, CDR2 SVGAGI. CDR3: CASSYLLLLNTGELFF. DNA for the CDR3: TGTGCCAGCAGTTACCTGCTACTCTTGAACACCGGGGAGCTGTTTTTT.

This clone was observed a single time. This chain connects TRBV4-2 to TRBJ1-2; D not certain. Trimming cost V 4 bases and J 6 bases, with 6 bases left between them. The CDR3 contains 11 residues. The germline V gene has CDR1 LGHNA and CDR2 YNFKEQ. This CDR3 is CASSRTDGYTF. CDR3 sequence (DNA): TGTGCCAGCAGCCGAACTGATGGCTACACCTTC.

The CDR3: CASSFGGLAGVHYNEQFF. The CDR3 DNA is TGTGCCAGCAGTTTCGGCGGGTTAGCGGGAGTGCATTACAATGAGCAGTTCTTC. V and J are TRBV28 and TRBJ2-1, with 9 bases fitting TRBD2. Germline trimming cut 3 bases from V and 4 bases from J; bases unmatched to any gene: 13. Germline V gene lookup returns CDR1 MDHEN and CDR2 SYDVKM. The CDR3 is 18 amino acids.

V usage is TRBV6-5 and J usage is TRBJ1-2; TRBD1 aligns across 9 bases. Germline CDR1 reads MNHEY; CDR2 reads SVGAGI. Trimming at V came to 3 bases and at J to 8 bases, leaving 7 bases not matched to a gene. This CDR3 comprises 14 residues. The CDR3 spells CASSYGDRAGGYTF. The CDR3 DNA sequence: TGTGCCAGCAGTTATGGGGACAGGGCCGGAGGCTACACCTTC.

This clone was seen once. Compared with germline, one end of the junction differs, possibly owing to a read error. The V gene is TRBV2, the J gene TRBJ2-5; 7 bases map to TRBD1. The CDR3 runs 13 residues. CDR1 and CDR2 from the germline V gene are SNHLY and FYNNEI. The CDR3 DNA reads as TGTGCCAACAGTCCACGGGACAGTCGGACCCAGTACTTC. Its translation is CANSPRDSRTQYF. Looking up the rest from reference TRBV2 and TRBJ2-5 gives the full variable domain: EPEVTQTPSHQVTQMGQEVILRCVPISNHLYFYWYRQILGQKVEFLVSFYNNEISEKSEIFDDQFSVERPDGSNFTLKIRSTKLEDSAMYFCANSPRDSRTQYFGPGTRLLVL.